Listed here are 20 T cell receptor beta chains from one sample, sequenced in a study of shared clonotypes between healthy human individuals. Only in-frame clones appear in the TCRdb table, and some are missing; sequencing was by immunoSEQ multiplex PCR. The sample contains under 550,000 clones, less than 96% of which appear only once. Sequencing input: naive CD4+ T cells sorted from blood. Subset: CD45RA+ positively selected. The receptors originated from a woman aged 25-40 years in good health.

This chain connects TRBV7-6 to TRBJ2-1; D gene uncertain. V was trimmed by 3 bases and J by 2 bases, leaving 14 bases between them. The CDR3 totals 16 residues. From germline, CDR1 is SGHVS and CDR2 FNYEAQ. The CDR3 sequence: CASSFLSDLPYNEQFF. The CDR3 DNA reads as TGTGCCAGCAGCTTTTTGAGCGATTTACCCTACAATGAGCAGTTCTTC.

The chain couples TRBV5-6 to TRBJ2-5, with 9 bases matching TRBD1. V dropped 3 bases and J dropped 5; count of bases not matched to a gene: 11. This CDR3 has 16 residues. Germline CDR1 SGHDT, CDR2 YYEEEE. This chain's CDR3 is CASSSPGGQGGETQYF. CDR3 in DNA: TGTGCCAGCAGCTCCCCGGGGGGACAGGGCGGGGAGACCCAGTACTTC.

CDR3 sequence (DNA): TGCGCCAGCAGCGAGGGACAGGGGCATGAAAAACTGTTTTTT. It codes for CASSEGQGHEKLFF. V gene TRBV5-1 combines with J gene TRBJ1-4; 10 nucleotides line up with TRBD1. V lost 4 bases, J lost 6 bases, and 3 bases stayed unmatched. The CDR3 runs to 14 residues. Germline assignment: CDR1 SGHRS and CDR2 YFSETQ. Full variable domain (remainder filled in from reference TRBV5-1 and TRBJ1-4): KAGVTQTPRYLIKTRGQQVTLSCSPISGHRSVSWYQQTPGQGLQFLFEYFSETQRNKGNFPGRFSGRQFSNSRSEMNVSTLELGDSALYLCASSEGQGHEKLFFGSGTQLSVL.

This clone was counted a few times. The V call is TRBV6-5, the J call TRBJ1-5; D perhaps matches TRBD1 (5 bases). The CDR3 totals 14 residues. CDR1 and CDR2 (germline): MNHEY, SVGAGI. V gave up 5 bases and J gave up 4 bases, with 12 bases separating them. The CDR3 sequence: CASSRSRGNQPQHF. CDR3 bases: TGTGCCAGCAGTCGTAGCCGGGGGAATCAGCCCCAGCATTTT.

The chain uses TRBV11-3 and TRBJ2-7, with D tentatively TRBD1 (5 bases). This CDR3 comprises 14 residues. Germline V gives CDR1 SGHNT, CDR2 YENEEA. V was cut by 2 bases and J by 3 bases, with 11 bases left in between. The CDR3 is CASSLRTSHYEQYF. CDR3 in DNA: TGTGCCAGCAGCTTAAGGACAAGCCACTACGAGCAGTACTTC.

The chain joins TRBV28 to TRBJ1-1, with 10 positions matching TRBD1. Germline CDR1 is MDHEN and CDR2 is SYDVKM. The ends lost 0 bases at V and 3 bases at J; junction bases unmatched: 1. The CDR3 loop spans 15 amino acids. In nucleotides, the CDR3 is TGTGCCAGCAGTTTATGGGGGACAGGGGACACTGAAGCTTTCTTT. This encodes CASSLWGTGDTEAFF.

The gene calls are TRBV28 and TRBJ2-5, with no clear D. The V end was cut by 6 bases, the J end by 1 base, with 12 bases between. Germline V lookup: CDR1 MDHEN, CDR2 SYDVKM. The CDR3 spans 14 residues. Written as DNA, the CDR3 is TGTGCCAGCAGAGAAGGGCGCAGCCAAGAGACCCAGTACTTC. Protein product: CASREGRSQETQYF. The full variable domain, completed using reference TRBV28 and TRBJ2-5, is DVKVTQSSRYLVKRTGEKVFLECVQDMDHENMFWYRQDPGLGLRLIYFSYDVKMKEKGDIPEGYSVSREKKERFSLILESASTNQTSMYLCASREGRSQETQYFGPGTRLLVL.

The chain recombines TRBV18 with TRBJ2-1; a weak D match, TRBD2 (6 bases). The ends were cut back, 2 bases at V and 2 bases at J, with 10 bases in the middle. CDR1 and CDR2 from the germline V gene are KGHSH and LQKENI. CDR3 size: 15 residues. CDR3 in amino acids: CASSPSSGTYNEQFF. CDR3 DNA sequence: TGTGCCAGCTCACCAAGTAGCGGCACCTACAATGAGCAGTTCTTC.

This sequence joins TRBV28 and TRBJ2-7; 8 nucleotides line up with TRBD2. CDR1 and CDR2 (germline): MDHEN, SYDVKM. J gave up 0 bases and V 6 bases, and 7 bases lay outside the gene matches. The CDR3 loop spans 15 amino acids. In DNA form, the CDR3 reads TGTGCCAGCAGCGCAGAACTAGCGGCCTCCTACGAGCAGTACTTC. Amino acids: CASSAELAASYEQYF.

This clone was seen a single time. The rearrangement links TRBV29-1 to TRBJ2-3, with no clear D. This CDR3 has 11 residues. Trimming removed 8 bases at V and 4 bases at J, with 10 bases between. CDR1 and CDR2 (germline): SQVTM, ANQGSEA. The CDR3 region has the DNA TGCAGCCCCAATTCCGCAGATACGCAGTATTTT. It is translated as CSPNSADTQYF.

This chain links TRBV28 with TRBJ2-7, with 10 bases lining up with TRBD2. Germline lookup yields CDR1 MDHEN and CDR2 SYDVKM. V lost 7 bases, J lost 5 bases, and 5 bases stayed unmatched. The length of the CDR3 is 13 residues. CDR3 sequence: CASKTSGIHEQYF. The CDR3 region has the DNA TGTGCCAGCAAAACTAGCGGGATCCACGAGCAGTACTTC.

As regards this clone: The same CDR3 also results from other DNA sequences found in this sample. The chain uses TRBV18 and TRBJ2-3; D is undetermined. Trimming removed 3 bases at V and 1 base at J, with 2 bases between. The CDR3 has 12 amino acids. Per germline, CDR1 KGHSH and CDR2 LQKENI. CDR3 sequence (DNA): TGTGCCAGCTCACCCGGCACAGATACGCAGTATTTT. This gives the protein CASSPGTDTQYF.

This chain joins TRBV5-1 and TRBJ2-7, with TRBD1 matching over 9 bases. Germline-derived CDR1 and CDR2 are SGHRS and YFSETQ. V dropped 3 bases and J dropped 2; count of bases not matched to a gene: 15. The CDR3 totals 18 residues. CDR3 coding DNA: TGCGCCAGCAGCTCGCACAGGGGGCTAGGCCAGCGGGCCTACGAGCAGTACTTC. Translating gives CASSSHRGLGQRAYEQYF.

The V and J genes are TRBV2 and TRBJ2-3, with D possibly TRBD1 on 5 matching bases. Germline V gene lookup returns CDR1 SNHLY and CDR2 FYNNEI. The CDR3 sequence is 14 residues long. V lost 7 bases and J 1 base, leaving 12 bases between the germline ends. DNA for the CDR3: TGTGCCAGCAATGTGCAGGGCCGCACAGATACGCAGTATTTT. Translation gives CASNVQGRTDTQYF.

The chain uses TRBV6-4 and TRBJ1-6, with D uncertain. The germline V and J ends were trimmed by 4 bases and 1 base, with 5 bases remaining between them. CDR3 length equals 14 residues. Germline assignment: CDR1 MRHNA and CDR2 SNTAGT. The CDR3 DNA is TGTGCCAGCAGTGTGCCGTCCTATAATTCACCCCTCCACTTT. Translation: CASSVPSYNSPLHF.

J is TRBJ1-3 and V is TRBV7-6, with 7 bases that match TRBD1. The CDR3 totals 17 residues. The ends lost 3 bases at V and 2 bases at J; junction bases unmatched: 10. Germline CDR1 reads SGHVS; CDR2 reads FNYEAQ. The CDR3 protein is CASSFFDREKTGNTIYF. CDR3 in DNA: TGTGCCAGCAGCTTTTTTGACAGGGAGAAAACTGGAAACACCATATATTTT.

The chain couples TRBV5-1 to TRBJ2-3; no firm D call. The CDR3 is 15 residues long. Trimming pared 2 bases from V and 1 base from J, leaving 11 bases between. The V gene's germline CDR1 is SGHRS and CDR2 YFSETQ. CDR3 nucleotide sequence: TGCGCCAGCAGCTTAGATCGGCCACGCACAGATACGCAGTATTTT. Encoded protein: CASSLDRPRTDTQYF.

This rearrangement joins TRBV14 to TRBJ2-5; 10 nucleotides align to TRBD2. The length of the CDR3 is 17 residues. V shed 2 bases, J shed 4 bases, and the junction held 10 bases outside the gene matches. The V gene's germline CDR1 is SGHDN and CDR2 FVKESK. The CDR3 sequence is CASSQWIAGGSVETQYF. For the CDR3, the DNA is TGTGCCAGCAGCCAATGGATAGCGGGAGGTAGTGTAGAGACCCAGTACTTC.

The V and J genes are TRBV7-9 and TRBJ1-2; D might be TRBD1 (5 bases). The CDR3 totals 15 residues. Trimming removed 1 base from V and 11 bases from J, with 20 bases in between. CDR1 SEHNR and CDR2 FQNEAQ come from the germline V gene (reference sequence). The CDR3 DNA is TGTGCCAGCAGCTTAGTTAGCTCCGGACAACCGATTTACACCTTC. Its protein is CASSLVSSGQPIYTF.

The rearrangement uses TRBV27 and TRBJ1-4, with D unclear. The CDR3 sequence is 15 residues long. Germline V gene lookup returns CDR1 MNHEY and CDR2 SMNVEV (reference sequence). Deletions cut 6 bases from V and 4 bases from J, with 15 bases between. The CDR3: CASSPSRADNEKLFF. The CDR3 DNA reads TGTGCCAGCAGCCCTTCCCGGGCCGATAATGAAAAACTGTTTTTT.